This T cell receptor beta chain was found in a study of T-cell reconstitution after alpha-beta-depleted transplantation in children. Study results and caveats: Expanded clones from the graft, numbering several hundred, reportedly supplied alpha-beta T cells about two months after transplant. T-cell counts and diversity were attributed mostly to newly produced T cells one year after transplant. It was surviving recipient T cells and thymic progenitors that gave some patients high TCRbeta diversity at day 60.

The sample holds many counts of this clonotype. Its cognate antigen is unknown. Researchers prepared the TCRbeta library using unique molecular identifiers, the study reports. TCRdb reprocessed the PCR reads with MiXCR, giving one entry per CDR3 protein. The sample records fewer than 350,000 distinct CDR3 sequences, 6% to 10% being singletons. This CDR3 is 12 amino acids long. Looked up from germline, CDR1 is DFQATT and CDR2 is SNEGSKA (reference sequence). V lost 4 bases to trimming and J lost 4 bases; unmatched junction nucleotides: 2. The V gene is TRBV20-1, the J gene TRBJ1-2; 8 nucleotides align to TRBD1. The sequence was obtained from a female patient aged 2-15 years who had a stem cell transplant for Fanconi anemia, so the T cells may come from the graft donor. The sample here was peripheral blood, taken 360 days after TCRalphabeta/CD19-depleted stem cell transplant. In DNA, the CDR3 is TGCAGTGCTATACAGGGGGGCTATGGCTACACCTTC. Translation: CSAIQGGYGYTF.